This T cell receptor (beta chain) was observed in a study of T cell changes during pregnancy in multiple sclerosis. Repertoires were generated with immunoSEQ multiplex PCR, while TCRdb's copy carries only in-frame clones and drops some. The repertoire consists of around 130,000 clones, with under 95% occurring once and the leading ten covering approximately 6.2%. Per the germline V gene, CDR1 is KGHSH and CDR2 is LQKENI. The CDR3 spans 14 residues. The V end lost 1 base, the J end lost 5 bases, and 11 bases lay between the germline ends. The sample was peripheral blood, taken before pregnancy. The chain uses TRBV18 and TRBJ1-2; no reliable D call. This clonotype was sampled from a female donor with multiple sclerosis, enrolled in a pregnancy study. CDR3 loop: CASSPQPSGYGYTF. The DNA for the CDR3 is TGTGCCAGCTCACCACAGCCGTCAGGTTATGGCTACACCTTC.